These 5 T cell receptor beta chains were sequenced from one sample in a study of tumor and adjacent non-tumor tissue in lung cancer. The library came from three nested PCR rounds adapted from ARM-PCR protocols. Each CDR3 protein is one row after TCRdb ran MiXCR on the multiplex PCR reads. The data show about 75,000 distinct CDR3 sequences, with less than 75% seen just once and about a quarter held by the top ten. RNA was extracted from bulk tissue without any cell sorting. This non-tumor lung sample came from over 3 cm beyond the tumor edge. The material sequenced was distant non-tumor lung tissue. Receptors originate from a woman in her forties or fifties with non-small cell lung cancer.

A word on this clonotype: One base away lies a much larger clone, so this may be a sequencing read error. The chain links TRBV6-2 or TRBV6-3 to TRBJ1-5; TRBD1 agrees at 9 bases. The CDR3 has 15 amino acids. V was clipped by 9 bases and J by 5 bases; unmatched bases: 11. CDR1 is MNHEY, CDR2 SVGEGT, per germline. The CDR3 loop is CASASRGQGHQPQHF. CDR3 nucleotide sequence: TGTGCCAGTGCGAGCCGGGGACAGGGTCATCAGCCCCAGCATTTT.

This clonotype was seen many times. The chain joins TRBV20-1 to TRBJ1-2; D is perhaps TRBD1 (5 bases). V lost 2 bases and J 8 bases, leaving 12 bases between the germline ends. Germline assignment: CDR1 DFQATT and CDR2 SNEGSKA (reference sequence). CDR3 length: 12 residues. The CDR3 here is CSARKQDWGYTF. For the CDR3, the DNA is TGCAGTGCTAGAAAACAGGACTGGGGCTACACCTTC.

V gene TRBV18 combines with J gene TRBJ2-5, with D possibly TRBD2 on 6 matching bases. The CDR3 contains 14 residues. The V and J ends lost 2 bases and 3 bases respectively, with 10 bases between them. The germline gives CDR1 KGHSH, CDR2 LQKENI. CDR3 coding DNA: TGTGCCAGCTCACCAGGTGGAGGGGAAGAGACCCAGTACTTC. Translation: CASSPGGGEETQYF.

In regard to this clonotype: Because it lacks the conserved phenylalanine or tryptophan at the end, this CDR3 is likely a read error. This chain connects TRBV7-8 to TRBJ1-3; D remains unclear. The CDR3 spans 14 residues. Germline CDR1 and CDR2: SGHVS and FQNEAQ. Trimming removed 9 bases from V and 8 bases from J, with 20 bases in between. The CDR3 is CASSPYSSGYTIYL. CDR3 DNA sequence: TGTGCCAGTAGCCCCTATAGCTCAGGATACACCATATATCTT.

As regards this clonotype: This sequence may be a read error, since a much larger clone differs from it by one base. CDR3 DNA: TGCAGTGCAATACAGAGCGGGAGGTCCTACAATGAGCAGTTCTTC. It is translated as CSAIQSGRSYNEQFF. The rearrangement uses TRBV20-1 and TRBJ2-1; TRBD2 matches at 9 bases. Germline V gene sequence: CDR1 DFQATT, CDR2 SNEGSKA (reference sequence). V lost 6 bases, J lost 1 base, and 7 bases stayed unmatched. The CDR3 spans 15 residues.